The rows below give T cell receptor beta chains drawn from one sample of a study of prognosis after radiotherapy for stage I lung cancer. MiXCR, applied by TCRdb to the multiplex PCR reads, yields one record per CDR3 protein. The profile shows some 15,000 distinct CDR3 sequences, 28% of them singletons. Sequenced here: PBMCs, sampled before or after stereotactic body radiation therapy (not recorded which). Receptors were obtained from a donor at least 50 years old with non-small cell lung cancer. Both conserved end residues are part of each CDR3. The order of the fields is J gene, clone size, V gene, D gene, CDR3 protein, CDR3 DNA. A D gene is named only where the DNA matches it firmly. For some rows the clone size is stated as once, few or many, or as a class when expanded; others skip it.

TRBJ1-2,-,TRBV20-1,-,CSASVSVTNYSYTF,TGCAGTGCTAGCGTGTCAGTTACTAACTATAGTTACACCTTC
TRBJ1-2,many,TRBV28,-,CASSLTNSNYGYTF,TGTGCCAGCAGTTTAACTAACAGTAACTATGGCTACACCTTC
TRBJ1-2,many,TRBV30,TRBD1,CAWRRDSYGYTF,TGTGCCTGGAGAAGGGACAGCTATGGCTACACCTTC
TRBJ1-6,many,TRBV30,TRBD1,CAWSSTGGSPLHF,TGTGCCTGGAGTTCTACAGGGGGCTCACCCCTCCACTTT
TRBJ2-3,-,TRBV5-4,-,CASSPERADTQYF,TGTGCCAGCAGCCCCGAACGGGCAGATACGCAGTATTTT
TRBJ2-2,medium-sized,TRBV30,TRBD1,CAWTGQGNTGELFF,TGTGCCTGGACCGGACAGGGGAACACCGGGGAGCTGTTTTTT
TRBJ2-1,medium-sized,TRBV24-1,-,CATSEAGLHNEQFF,TGTGCCACCAGTGAGGCGGGACTCCACAATGAGCAGTTCTTC
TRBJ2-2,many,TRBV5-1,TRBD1,CASSLAVGGQGAGELFF,TGCGCCAGCAGCTTGGCCGTCGGGGGACAGGGGGCCGGGGAGCTGTTTTTT
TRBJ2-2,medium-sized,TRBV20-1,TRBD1,CSATDRARTYTGELFF,TGCAGTGCCACAGACAGGGCCAGAACTTACACCGGGGAGCTGTTTTTT
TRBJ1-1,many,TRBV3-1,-,CASSQFTASEAFF,TGTGCCAGCAGCCAATTTACGGCGTCTGAAGCTTTCTTT
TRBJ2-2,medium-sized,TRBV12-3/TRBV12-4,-,CASTSSRAATGELFF,TGTGCCAGCACCTCAAGTCGGGCGGCCACCGGGGAGCTGTTTTTT
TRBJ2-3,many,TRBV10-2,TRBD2,CASIETSGSTDTQYF,TGCGCCAGCATCGAGACTAGCGGAAGCACAGATACGCAGTATTTT
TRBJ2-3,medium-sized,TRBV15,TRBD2,CATSRVAGNSDTQYF,TGTGCCACCAGCAGGGTAGCGGGAAACTCAGATACGCAGTATTTT
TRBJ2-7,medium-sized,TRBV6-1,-,CASRTDSLSYEQYF,TGTGCCAGCAGAACCGACAGCCTCTCCTACGAGCAGTACTTC
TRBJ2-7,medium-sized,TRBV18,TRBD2,CASSPGSGRNEQYF,TGTGCCAGCTCCCCTGGCAGCGGGAGAAACGAGCAGTACTTC
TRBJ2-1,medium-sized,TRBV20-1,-,CSARDSKGGSYNEQFF,TGCAGTGCTAGAGATTCTAAGGGGGGCTCCTACAATGAGCAGTTCTTC
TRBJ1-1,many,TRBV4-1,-,CASSQENREVTEAFF,TGCGCCAGCAGCCAAGAAAACAGGGAGGTCACTGAAGCTTTCTTT
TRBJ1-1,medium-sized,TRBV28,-,CASRGHRLAFF,TGTGCCAGCAGGGGACACCGGCTCGCTTTCTTT
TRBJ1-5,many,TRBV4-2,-,CASSQEPGEPNQPQHF,TGTGCCAGCAGCCAAGAACCGGGGGAGCCCAATCAGCCCCAGCATTTT
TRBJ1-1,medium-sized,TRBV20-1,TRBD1,CSARVSHRGLWNTEAFF,TGCAGTGCTAGAGTATCCCACAGGGGGCTCTGGAACACTGAAGCTTTCTTT
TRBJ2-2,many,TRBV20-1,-,CSARTSGSYTGELFF,TGCAGTGCTAGAACCAGCGGAAGCTACACCGGGGAGCTGTTTTTT
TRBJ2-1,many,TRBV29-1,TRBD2,CSVEGVVTSGREDEQFF,TGCAGCGTTGAAGGGGTGGTAACTAGCGGGAGGGAAGATGAGCAGTTCTTC
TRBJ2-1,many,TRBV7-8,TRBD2,CASRKLGTSGTREQFF,TGTGCCAGCAGAAAGCTCGGGACTAGCGGGACTAGAGAGCAGTTCTTC
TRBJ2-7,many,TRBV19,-,CASSEVGGYEQYF,TGTGCCAGTAGTGAGGTGGGAGGCTACGAGCAGTACTTC
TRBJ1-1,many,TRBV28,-,CASSYSWGGTEAFF,TGTGCCAGCAGTTACTCCTGGGGAGGTACTGAAGCTTTCTTT
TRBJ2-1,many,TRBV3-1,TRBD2,CASSTWTSAYNEQFF,TGTGCCAGCAGCACCTGGACTAGCGCCTACAATGAGCAGTTCTTC
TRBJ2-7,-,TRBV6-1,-,CASSDSRYLRSYEQYF,TGTGCCAGCAGTGACTCGCGCTATCTGAGATCCTACGAGCAGTACTTC
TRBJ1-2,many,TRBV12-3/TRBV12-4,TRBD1,CASSKDRTYGYTF,TGTGCCAGCAGCAAGGACAGGACCTATGGCTACACCTTC
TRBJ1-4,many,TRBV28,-,CASSDPGRSSTNEKLFF,TGTGCCAGCAGTGATCCGGGACGGTCGTCAACTAATGAAAAACTGTTTTTT
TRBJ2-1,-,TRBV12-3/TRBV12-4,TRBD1,CARSQDRANNEQFF,TGTGCAAGAAGTCAGGACAGGGCCAACAATGAGCAGTTCTTC
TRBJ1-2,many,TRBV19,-,CASMGLGQHMGYTF,TGTGCCAGTATGGGGCTCGGGCAGCATATGGGCTACACCTTC
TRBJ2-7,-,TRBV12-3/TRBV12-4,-,CASSLRAGDRLEQHF,TGTGCCAGCAGTTTAAGGGCAGGGGACCGCCTCGAGCAGCACTTC
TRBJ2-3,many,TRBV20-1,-,CSALTDTQYF,TGCAGTGCCTTGACGGATACGCAGTATTTT
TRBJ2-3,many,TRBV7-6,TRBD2,CASSLESPTSGSAEGTDTQYF,TGTGCCAGCAGCTTAGAATCCCCGACTAGCGGGAGTGCAGAAGGCACAGATACGCAGTATTTT
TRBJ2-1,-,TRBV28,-,CASNSPGLGRNNEQFF,TGTGCCAGCAACTCCCCAGGGCTCGGACGAAACAATGAGCAGTTCTTC
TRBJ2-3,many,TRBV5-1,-,CASRVPGAQDTQYF,TGCGCCAGCAGGGTGCCCGGGGCGCAAGATACGCAGTATTTT
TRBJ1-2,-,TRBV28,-,CASSPCPGSTDYYGYTF,TGTGCCAGCAGTCCATGCCCGGGAAGCACAGATTACTATGGCTACACCTTC
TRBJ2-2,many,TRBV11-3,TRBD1,CASSTGTGTGELFF,TGTGCCAGCAGCACCGGGACAGGGACCGGGGAGCTGTTTTTT
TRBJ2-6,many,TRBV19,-,CASRRQASGANVLTF,TGTGCCAGTAGGAGACAGGCCTCTGGGGCCAACGTCCTGACTTTC
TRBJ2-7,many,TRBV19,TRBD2,CASSSLAGYSYEQYF,TGTGCCAGTAGTAGTCTAGCGGGATACTCCTACGAGCAGTACTTC
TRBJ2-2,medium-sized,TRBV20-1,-,CSAPKRDTGELFF,TGCAGTGCCCCAAAGAGAGACACCGGGGAGCTGTTTTTT
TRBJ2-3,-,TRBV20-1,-,CSATGSVGSPDTQYF,TGCAGTGCAACTGGCTCCGTCGGGAGCCCAGATACGCAGTATTTT
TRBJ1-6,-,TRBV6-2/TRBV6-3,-,CESSPTVGTYNSPLHF,TGTGAAAGCAGTCCGACCGTAGGAACCTATAATTCACCCCTCCACTTT
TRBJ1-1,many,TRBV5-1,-,CASISGTLNTEAFF,TGCGCCAGCATAAGCGGGACACTGAACACTGAAGCTTTCTTT
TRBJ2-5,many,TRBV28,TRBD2,CASSLGLAGGFETQYF,TGTGCCAGCAGCCTCGGACTAGCGGGAGGTTTTGAGACCCAGTACTTC
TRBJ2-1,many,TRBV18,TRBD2,CASSPDAGLAGVGQFF,TGTGCCAGCTCACCAGACGCGGGACTAGCGGGAGTGGGGCAGTTCTTC
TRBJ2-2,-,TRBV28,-,CASSPSVGAGTGELFF,-
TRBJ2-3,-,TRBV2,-,CASRASVRTDTQYF,TGTGCCAGCAGGGCCAGCGTTAGGACAGATACGCAGTATTTT
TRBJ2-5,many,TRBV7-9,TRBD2,CASSFTSGGVEETQYF,TGTGCCAGCAGCTTCACTAGCGGAGGCGTTGAGGAGACCCAGTACTTC
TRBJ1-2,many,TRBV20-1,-,CSARYHGYTF,TGCAGTGCTAGGTATCATGGCTACACCTTC
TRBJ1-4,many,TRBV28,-,CASSLFQGNRKLFF,TGTGCCAGCAGTTTATTTCAGGGCAATAGAAAACTGTTTTTT
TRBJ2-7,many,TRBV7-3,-,CASSLGGEVYEQYF,TGTGCCAGCAGTCTTGGCGGCGAAGTTTACGAGCAGTACTTC
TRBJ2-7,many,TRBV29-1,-,CSVGLDDYEQYF,TGCAGCGTTGGCCTGGACGACTACGAGCAGTACTTC